This T cell receptor beta chain was identified in a study of T-cell reconstitution after alpha-beta-depleted transplantation in children. Study-wide results and caveats: Newly generated T cells supplied most T-cell counts and diversity one year post-transplant. Where alpha-beta T cells came from about two months after transplant was reportedly several hundred expanded graft clones. Some patients owed their high day-60 TCRbeta diversity to surviving recipient T cells and thymic progenitors.

Researchers prepared the TCRbeta library using unique molecular identifiers, the study reports. Each CDR3 protein gets one entry after TCRdb re-called the PCR reads with MiXCR. The sample records around 700,000 distinct CDR3 sequences, about an eighth being singletons. This clonotype was seen many times. What it binds is not known. The CDR3 has 11 amino acids. The V gene lost 0 bases and the J gene lost 5 bases, with 2 bases spanning the gap. In germline, CDR1 is SGHRS, CDR2 YFSETQ. J is TRBJ2-5 and V is TRBV5-1; D is ambiguous. The source material was PBMCs, sampled before TCRalphabeta/CD19-depleted stem cell transplant. The receptor was isolated from a girl aged 2-9 years with congenital amegakaryocytic thrombocytopenia, due to receive a stem cell transplant. The CDR3 coding sequence is TGCGCCAGCAGCTTGGCGGAGACCCAGTACTTC. Translated, it gives CASSLAETQYF.